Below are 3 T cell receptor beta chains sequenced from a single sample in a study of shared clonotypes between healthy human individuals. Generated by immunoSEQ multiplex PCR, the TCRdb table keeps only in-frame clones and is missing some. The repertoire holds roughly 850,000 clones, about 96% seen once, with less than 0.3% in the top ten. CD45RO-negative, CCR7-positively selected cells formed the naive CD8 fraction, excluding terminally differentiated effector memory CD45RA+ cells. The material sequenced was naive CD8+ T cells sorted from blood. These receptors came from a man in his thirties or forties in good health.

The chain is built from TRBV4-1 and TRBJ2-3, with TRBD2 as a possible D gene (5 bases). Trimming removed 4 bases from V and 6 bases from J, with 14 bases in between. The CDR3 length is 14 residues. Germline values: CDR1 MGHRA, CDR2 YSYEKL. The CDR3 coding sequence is TGCGCCAGCAGCCCAGGACTCTTTGCGGATACGCAGTATTTT. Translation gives CASSPGLFADTQYF.

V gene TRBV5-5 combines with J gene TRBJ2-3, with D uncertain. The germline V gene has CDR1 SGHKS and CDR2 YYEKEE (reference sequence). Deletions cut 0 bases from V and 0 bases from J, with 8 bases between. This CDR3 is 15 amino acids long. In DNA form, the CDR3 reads TGTGCCAGCAGCTTGGTGGGCAGGAGCACAGATACGCAGTATTTT. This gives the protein CASSLVGRSTDTQYF.

The CDR3 DNA is TGCGCCAGCAGCCAACAAGGGGTCTTATACGAGCAGTACTTC. Its protein product is CASSQQGVLYEQYF. The chain couples TRBV4-1 to TRBJ2-7, with a weak D call TRBD1 (5 bases). The CDR3 extends over 14 amino acids. Germline V gene sequence: CDR1 MGHRA, CDR2 YSYEKL. Trimming took 2 bases from V and 4 from J, leaving 12 bases between them.